This T cell receptor beta chain was found in a study of control samples from healthy donors and cancer patients. Repertoires were generated with immunoSEQ multiplex PCR, while TCRdb's copy carries only in-frame clones and drops some. Of some 150,000 clones listed, about 90% are singletons. The germline V gene encodes CDR1 MNHEY and CDR2 SMNVEV (reference sequence). V was trimmed by 6 bases and J by 1 base, leaving 12 bases between them. The CDR3 length is 14 residues. This chain connects TRBV27 to TRBJ1-1, with D maybe TRBD1 (6 bases). The sequence came from a man aged 18 to 30 in good health. The sample was blood. CDR3 sequence (DNA): TGTGCCAGCAGCTTGACAGGATCGAACACTGAAGCTTTCTTT. Encoded protein: CASSLTGSNTEAFF.